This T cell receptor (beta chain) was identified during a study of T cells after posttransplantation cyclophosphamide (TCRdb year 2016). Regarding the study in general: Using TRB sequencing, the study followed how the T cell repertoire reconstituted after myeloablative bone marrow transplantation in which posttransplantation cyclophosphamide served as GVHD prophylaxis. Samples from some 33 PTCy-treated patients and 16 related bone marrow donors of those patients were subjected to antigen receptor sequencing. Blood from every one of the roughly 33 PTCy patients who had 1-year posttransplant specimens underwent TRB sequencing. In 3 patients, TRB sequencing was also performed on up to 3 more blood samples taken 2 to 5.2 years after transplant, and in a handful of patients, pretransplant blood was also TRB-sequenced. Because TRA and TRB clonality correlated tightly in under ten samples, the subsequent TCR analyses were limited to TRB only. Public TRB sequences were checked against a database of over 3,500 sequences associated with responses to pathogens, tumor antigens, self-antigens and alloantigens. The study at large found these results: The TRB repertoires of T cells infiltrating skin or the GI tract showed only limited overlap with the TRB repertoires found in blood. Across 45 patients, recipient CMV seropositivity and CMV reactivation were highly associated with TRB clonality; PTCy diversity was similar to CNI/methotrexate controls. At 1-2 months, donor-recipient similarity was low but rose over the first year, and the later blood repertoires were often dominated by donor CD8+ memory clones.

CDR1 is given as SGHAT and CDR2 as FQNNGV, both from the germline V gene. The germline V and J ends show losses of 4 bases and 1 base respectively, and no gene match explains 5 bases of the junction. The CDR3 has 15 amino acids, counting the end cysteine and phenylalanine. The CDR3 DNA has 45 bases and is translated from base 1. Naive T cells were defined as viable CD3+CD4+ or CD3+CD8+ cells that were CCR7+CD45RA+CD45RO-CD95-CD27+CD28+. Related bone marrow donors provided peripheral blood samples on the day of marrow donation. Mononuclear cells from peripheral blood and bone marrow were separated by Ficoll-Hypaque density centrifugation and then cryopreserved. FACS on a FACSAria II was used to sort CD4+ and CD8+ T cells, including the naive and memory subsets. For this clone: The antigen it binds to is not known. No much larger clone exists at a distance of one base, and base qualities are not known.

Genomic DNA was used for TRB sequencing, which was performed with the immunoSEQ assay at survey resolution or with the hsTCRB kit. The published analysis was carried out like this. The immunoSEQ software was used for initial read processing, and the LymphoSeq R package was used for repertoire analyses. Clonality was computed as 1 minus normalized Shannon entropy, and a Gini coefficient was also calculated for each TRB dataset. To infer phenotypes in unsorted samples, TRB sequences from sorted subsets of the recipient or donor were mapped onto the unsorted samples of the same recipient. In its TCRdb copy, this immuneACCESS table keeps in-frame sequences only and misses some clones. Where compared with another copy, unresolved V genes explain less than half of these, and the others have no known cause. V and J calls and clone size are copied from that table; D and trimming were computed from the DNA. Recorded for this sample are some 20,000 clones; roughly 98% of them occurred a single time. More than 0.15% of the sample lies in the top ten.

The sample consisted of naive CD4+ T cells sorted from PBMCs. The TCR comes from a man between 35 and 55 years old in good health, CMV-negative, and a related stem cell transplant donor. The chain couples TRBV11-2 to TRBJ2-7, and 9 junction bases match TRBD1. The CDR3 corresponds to CASSWGTGSSYEQYF. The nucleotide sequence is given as TGTGCCAGCAGCTGGGGGACAGGGTCGTCCTACGAGCAGTACTTC.